Below are 30 T cell receptor beta chains sequenced from a single sample in a study of OX40 agonist ivuxolimab in advanced cancers. Only in-frame clones appear in the TCRdb table, and some are missing; sequencing was by immunoSEQ multiplex PCR. The table includes around 100,000 clones, around nine tenths detected once. The sample consisted of CD4+ or CD8+ T cells sorted from blood, taken in a trial of the OX40 agonist ivuxolimab. These TCRs come from an adult with an advanced solid tumor such as melanoma, head and neck, liver or kidney cancer.

The chain is built from TRBV7-2 and TRBJ2-1; TRBD2 might be the D (5 bases). This CDR3 comprises 14 residues. Germline lookup yields CDR1 SGHTA and CDR2 FQGNSA. V was shortened by 4 bases and J by 9 bases, with 16 bases between the two germline ends. CDR3 DNA sequence: TGTGCCAGCAGCTCGTCGGTGGGAGTGGGTGAGCAGTTCTTC. Translating it yields CASSSSVGVGEQFF.

CDR3 loop: CASSWGQGETQYF. The CDR3 DNA reads TGTGCCAGCAGCTGGGGACAGGGAGAGACCCAGTACTTC. J is TRBJ2-5 and V is TRBV13, with 9 bases aligning to TRBD1. Trimming cost V 4 bases and J 4 bases; bases outside gene matches: 1. This CDR3 contains 13 residues. Germline lookup yields CDR1 PRHDT and CDR2 FYEKMQ (reference sequence).

This clone was seen once. This chain connects TRBV7-2 to TRBJ1-3; TRBD1 matches at 8 bases. The length of the CDR3 is 15 residues. From germline, CDR1 is SGHTA and CDR2 FQGNSA. Trimming at V came to 2 bases and at J to 4 bases, leaving 4 bases not matched to a gene. The CDR3 loop reads CASSLTRGHGNTIYF. The DNA of the CDR3 is TGTGCCAGCAGCTTAACCAGGGGGCACGGAAACACCATATATTTT.

The chain combines TRBV5-5 with TRBJ2-7; TRBD1 agrees at 11 bases. CDR1 is SGHKS, CDR2 YYEKEE, per germline (reference sequence). The junction had 11 bases not matched to a gene; V was cut back by 1 base and J by 5 bases. CDR3 length: 17 amino acids. CDR3 nucleotides: TGTGCCAGCAGCTTGACTTACCGGGACAGGGGGACCCACGAGCAGTACTTC. Its protein is CASSLTYRDRGTHEQYF.

The V call is TRBV6-1, the J call TRBJ2-3, with a possible D match to TRBD2 (6 bases). Trimming took off 4 bases at V and 4 bases at J, with 21 bases between the two ends. The CDR3 consists of 17 residues. CDR1 MNHNS and CDR2 SASEGT come from the germline V gene. In DNA, the CDR3 is TGTGCCAGCAGTGCAACTCGGGTGGGGGGTTCGTCAGATACGCAGTATTTT. Protein: CASSATRVGGSSDTQYF.

This clone showed up just a few times. This chain connects TRBV15 to TRBJ1-4; possible D gene TRBD1, 5 bases. The CDR3 consists of 15 residues. CDR1 and CDR2 from the germline V gene are LNHNV and YYDKDF (reference sequence). The V end lost 5 bases, the J end lost 3 bases, and 13 bases lay between the germline ends. This CDR3 reads CATSLQRDANEKLFF. CDR3 in DNA: TGTGCCACCAGCCTTCAGAGGGACGCTAATGAAAAACTGTTTTTT.

This chain uses TRBV7-9 with TRBJ2-7; the D call may be TRBD1 or TRBD2 (5 bases each). CDR3 length equals 12 residues. Germline V gene sequence: CDR1 SEHNR, CDR2 FQNEAQ (reference sequence). V dropped 3 bases and J dropped 5 bases, with 8 bases sitting between them. The CDR3 DNA reads TGTGCCAGCAGCTTTGGGACGAACGAGCAGTACTTC. Residues: CASSFGTNEQYF.

V usage is TRBV28 and J usage is TRBJ1-2; D is undetermined. Trimming shortened V by 3 bases and J by 8 bases, and 10 bases separated the two germline ends. CDR3 length equals 12 residues. Germline CDR1 is MDHEN and CDR2 is SYDVKM. The CDR3 protein is CASSLLQKGYTF. The DNA for the CDR3 is TGTGCCAGCAGTTTGTTACAGAAGGGCTACACCTTC.

This clone was seen a few times. In DNA, the CDR3 is TGTGCCAGCAGCCAAGCGCAAGACAGGGGATACGGAAACACCATATATTTT. Its translation is CASSQAQDRGYGNTIYF. The V call is TRBV14, the J call TRBJ1-3, with 8 bases lining up with TRBD1. The length of the CDR3 is 17 residues. The V segment lost 1 base and the J segment 4 bases; nucleotides outside the gene matches: 9. Germline CDR1 SGHDN, CDR2 FVKESK.

J is TRBJ2-7 and V is TRBV6-5; 9 bases agree with TRBD1. Losses at the gene ends were 0 bases for V and 1 base for J; bases not matched to a gene: 4. Germline V gene data show CDR1 as MNHEY and CDR2 as SVGAGI. The CDR3 runs 16 residues. The CDR3 region has the DNA TGTGCCAGCAGTTACTCGGGACAGGGTTTATCCTACGAGCAGTACTTC. Protein sequence: CASSYSGQGLSYEQYF.

The chain is built from TRBV19 and TRBJ2-3; TRBD2 aligns across 7 bases. CDR3 length: 16 residues. Germline CDR1 LNHDA, CDR2 SQIVND (reference sequence). The ends lost 5 bases at V and 3 bases at J; junction bases unmatched: 11. The DNA for the CDR3 is TGTGCCAGTAGTGCAGAGCGTCGGGGAGGGACAGATACGCAGTATTTT. Protein sequence: CASSAERRGGTDTQYF.

This rearrangement joins TRBV28 to TRBJ1-2; D call uncertain. V dropped 3 bases and J dropped 3 bases, with 8 bases sitting between them. Germline CDR1 reads MDHEN; CDR2 reads SYDVKM. The CDR3 sequence is 13 residues long. CDR3 in amino acids: CASSLGLYYGYTF. The CDR3 coding sequence is TGTGCCAGCAGTTTGGGTTTGTACTATGGCTACACCTTC.

This clone appeared once. The same CDR3 also results from other DNA sequences found in this sample. J is TRBJ1-2 and V is TRBV18; 7 nucleotides line up with TRBD1. V shed 8 bases and J 4 bases; nucleotides not matched to a gene: 4. The CDR3 is made up of 12 amino acids. Germline CDR1 KGHSH, CDR2 LQKENI. CDR3 in DNA: TGTGCCAGCACGGACAGGTCCTATGGCTACACCTTC. It is translated as CASTDRSYGYTF.

The chain has TRBV6-6 and TRBJ2-3; D remains ambiguous. Trimming shortened V by 0 bases and J by 6 bases, and 4 bases separated the two germline ends. This CDR3 has 12 amino acids. Per germline, CDR1 MNHNY and CDR2 SVGAGI (reference sequence). DNA of the CDR3: TGTGCCAGCAGTTACTCGATCGATACGCAGTATTTT. Translated: CASSYSIDTQYF.

This clone has a handful of counts. V and J are TRBV7-2 and TRBJ1-1; 10 bases line up with TRBD1. The CDR3 is made up of 13 amino acids. The germline V gene encodes CDR1 SGHTA and CDR2 FQGNSA. V shed 6 bases and J 4 bases; nucleotides not matched to a gene: 2. This chain's CDR3 is CASSRDRGTEAFF. CDR3 nucleotides: TGTGCCAGCAGTCGGGACAGGGGCACTGAAGCTTTCTTT.

This rearrangement joins TRBV7-2 to TRBJ2-1; 7 positions match TRBD2. After removal of 1 base from V and 5 bases from J, the junction contained 11 bases not matched to a gene. CDR1 is SGHTA and CDR2 is FQGNSA in the germline V gene. The CDR3 is 17 residues long. CDR3 region: CASSLGGPLAENNEQFF. The CDR3 nucleotides are TGTGCCAGCAGCTTAGGAGGGCCCCTAGCGGAGAACAATGAGCAGTTCTTC.

V gene TRBV18 combines with J gene TRBJ2-3, with D tentatively TRBD2 (5 bases). Germline CDR1 KGHSH, CDR2 LQKENI. The CDR3 is 18 residues long. Trimming pared 2 bases from V and 0 bases from J, leaving 18 bases between. In DNA form, the CDR3 reads TGTGCCAGCTCACCAGAAAGGAGGAGCGCCGCTAGCACAGATACGCAGTATTTT. Translated, it gives CASSPERRSAASTDTQYF.

This clone was observed a handful of times. The chain has TRBV28 and TRBJ2-2; 8 bases agree with TRBD1. The CDR3 has 16 residues. V was pared by 0 bases and J by 7 bases, with 7 bases of the junction left unmatched. CDR1 is MDHEN and CDR2 is SYDVKM in the germline V gene. The chain's CDR3 is CASSLWTTGADGELFF. CDR3 sequence (DNA): TGTGCCAGCAGTTTATGGACGACAGGGGCAGACGGGGAGCTGTTTTTT.

In its sample, this clone was seen once. The chain is built from TRBV28 and TRBJ1-3; tentatively, D is TRBD1 (5 bases). CDR1 is MDHEN and CDR2 is SYDVKM in the germline V gene. The CDR3 is 15 amino acids. The ends were cut back, 7 bases at V and 0 bases at J, with 13 bases in the middle. The CDR3 coding sequence is TGTGCCAGCACGAGACAGAGCCCCTCTGGAAACACCATATATTTT. Its translation: CASTRQSPSGNTIYF.

This clone has a handful of counts. CDR3 region: CASSTTGNEQFF. The CDR3 DNA reads TGTGCCAGCAGTACCACCGGGAATGAGCAGTTCTTC. The rearrangement links TRBV2 to TRBJ2-1; D is unclear. V gave up 5 bases and J gave up 7 bases, with 9 bases separating them. Germline assignment: CDR1 SNHLY and CDR2 FYNNEI. The CDR3 totals 12 residues.

The chain joins TRBV4-3 to TRBJ2-2; 12 nucleotides line up with TRBD2. J was trimmed by 4 bases and V by 3 bases; bases with no gene match: 9. The CDR3 has 18 amino acids. CDR1 is LGHNA, CDR2 YSLEER, per germline. The chain's CDR3 is CASSHRLAGVGSTGELFF. As DNA, the CDR3 is TGCGCCAGCAGCCATAGACTAGCGGGAGTAGGGTCCACCGGGGAGCTGTTTTTT.

This clone was detected only once. Sequence at one end of the junction differs from germline and may be a read error. V is TRBV5-1 and J is TRBJ2-3; TRBD1 might be the D (6 bases). Germline V gene data show CDR1 as SGHRS and CDR2 as YFSETQ. The CDR3 is 14 amino acids. The CDR3 DNA reads TGCGCCAGCAGCTTTCAGGGGCGGACAGATGCGCAGTATTTT. Its protein product is CASSFQGRTDAQYF.

The chain is built from TRBV2 and TRBJ2-3; D remains unclear. This CDR3 is built from 15 residues. Trimming cost V 4 bases and J 0 bases, with 11 bases left between them. The germline V gene encodes CDR1 SNHLY and CDR2 FYNNEI. The CDR3 coding sequence is TGTGCCAGCAGTGGGACCCGCGGCAGCACAGATACGCAGTATTTT. It yields the protein CASSGTRGSTDTQYF.

This clone was seen only a few times. The junction shows a germline mismatch at one end, possibly a read error. The rearrangement links TRBV7-2 to TRBJ2-5; TRBD2 matches at 11 bases. The CDR3 has 14 amino acids. The germline V gene has CDR1 SGHTA and CDR2 FQGNSA. CDR3 in DNA: TGTGCCAGCAGCATAGCGGGAGGGGGGGAGACCCAGTACTTC. This sequence encodes CASSIAGGGETQYF.

The chain couples TRBV28 to TRBJ2-7; the match to TRBD1 covers 12 bases. This CDR3 region has 18 residues. Germline lookup yields CDR1 MDHEN and CDR2 SYDVKM. After removal of 6 bases from V and 5 bases from J, the junction contained 17 bases not matched to a gene. The chain's CDR3 is CASRHRDRGLSQLNEQYF. The CDR3 bases are TGTGCCAGCAGGCACCGGGACAGGGGGCTATCCCAACTGAACGAGCAGTACTTC.

This clone has just a few counts. This chain uses TRBV7-6 with TRBJ2-3; D is unresolved. The CDR3 covers 12 residues. Trimming took 3 bases from V and 3 from J, leaving 4 bases between them. Germline V lookup: CDR1 SGHVS, CDR2 FNYEAQ. CDR3 sequence reads: CASSLGTDTQYF. In DNA, the CDR3 is TGTGCCAGCAGCTTGGGGACAGATACGCAGTATTTT. Full variable domain (outside the CDR3, taken from reference TRBV7-6 and TRBJ2-3): GAGVSQSPRYKVTKRGQDVALRCDPISGHVSLYWYRQALGQGPEFLTYFNYEAQQDKSGLPNDRFSAERPEGSISTLTIQRTEQRDSAMYRCASSLGTDTQYFGPGTRLTVL.

This clone has only one observation. The V call is TRBV20-1, the J call TRBJ2-1, with D hard to call. With 3 bases removed from V and 3 bases from J, the gap between germline ends came to 0 bases. The CDR3 extends over 10 amino acids. Germline V gives CDR1 DFQATT, CDR2 SNEGSKA (reference sequence). The CDR3 DNA sequence: TGCAGTGCTAGCTACAATGAGCAGTTCTTC. Translation: CSASYNEQFF.

The V call is TRBV18, the J call TRBJ2-5; the D is unclear. V was cut by 0 bases and J by 5 bases, with 10 bases left in between. CDR3 size: 14 residues. Germline loops: CDR1 KGHSH, CDR2 LQKENI. CDR3 bases: TGTGCCAGCTCACCACCTACGAGCTCGGAGACCCAGTACTTC. This sequence encodes CASSPPTSSETQYF.

The chain carries TRBV5-1 and TRBJ2-3, with 8 bases that match TRBD2. CDR1 and CDR2 from the germline V gene are SGHRS and YFSETQ. Germline trimming cut 0 bases from V and 3 bases from J; bases unmatched to any gene: 3. The CDR3 has 15 residues. The CDR3 coding sequence is TGCGCCAGCAGCTTGGGCAGCGGGAGAACAGATACGCAGTATTTT. Translation gives CASSLGSGRTDTQYF.

The chain joins TRBV7-9 to TRBJ2-5; 7 bases line up with TRBD1. The ends lost 6 bases at V and 5 bases at J; junction bases unmatched: 6. The CDR3 consists of 13 residues. From germline, CDR1 is SEHNR and CDR2 FQNEAQ (reference sequence). CDR3 residues: CASSSGTVETQYF. The DNA of the CDR3 is TGTGCCAGCAGTTCCGGGACAGTTGAGACCCAGTACTTC.